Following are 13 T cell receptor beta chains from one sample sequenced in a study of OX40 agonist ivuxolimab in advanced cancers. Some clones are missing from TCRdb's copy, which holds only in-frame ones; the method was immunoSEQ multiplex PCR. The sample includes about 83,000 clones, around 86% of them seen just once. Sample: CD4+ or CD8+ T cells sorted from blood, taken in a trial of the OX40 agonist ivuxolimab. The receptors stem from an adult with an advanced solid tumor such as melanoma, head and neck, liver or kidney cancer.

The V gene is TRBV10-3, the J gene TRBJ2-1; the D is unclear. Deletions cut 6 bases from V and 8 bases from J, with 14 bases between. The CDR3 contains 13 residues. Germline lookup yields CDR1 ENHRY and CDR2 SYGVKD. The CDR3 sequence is CAIRPSRFDEQFF. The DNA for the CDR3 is TGTGCCATCAGGCCGTCAAGGTTCGATGAGCAGTTCTTC.

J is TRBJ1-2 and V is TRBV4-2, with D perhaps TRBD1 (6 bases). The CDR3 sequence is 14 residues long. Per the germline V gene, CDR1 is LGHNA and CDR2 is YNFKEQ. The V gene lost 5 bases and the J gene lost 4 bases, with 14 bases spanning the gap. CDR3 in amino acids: CASSWGGGSYGYTF. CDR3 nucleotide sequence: TGTGCCAGCAGCTGGGGGGGCGGGAGCTATGGCTACACCTTC.

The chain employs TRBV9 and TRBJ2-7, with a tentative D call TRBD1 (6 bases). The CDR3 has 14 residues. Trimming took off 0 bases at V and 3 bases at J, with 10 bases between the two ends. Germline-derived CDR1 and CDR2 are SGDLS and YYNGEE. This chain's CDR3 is CASSVALTGYEQYF. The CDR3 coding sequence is TGTGCCAGCAGCGTAGCTCTGACAGGCTACGAGCAGTACTTC.

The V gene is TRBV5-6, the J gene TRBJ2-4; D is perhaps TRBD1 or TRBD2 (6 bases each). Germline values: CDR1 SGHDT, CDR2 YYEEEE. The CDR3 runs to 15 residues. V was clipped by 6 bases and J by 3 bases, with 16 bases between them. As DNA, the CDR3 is TGTGCCAGCACCCCTAGGGGGGTCAACAAAAACATTCAGTACTTC. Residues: CASTPRGVNKNIQYF. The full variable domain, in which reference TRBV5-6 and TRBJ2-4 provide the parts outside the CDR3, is DAGVTQSPTHLIKTRGQQVTLRCSPKSGHDTVSWYQQALGQGPQFIFQYYEEEERQRGNFPDRFSGHQFPNYSSELNVNALLLGDSALYLCASTPRGVNKNIQYFGAGTRLSVL.

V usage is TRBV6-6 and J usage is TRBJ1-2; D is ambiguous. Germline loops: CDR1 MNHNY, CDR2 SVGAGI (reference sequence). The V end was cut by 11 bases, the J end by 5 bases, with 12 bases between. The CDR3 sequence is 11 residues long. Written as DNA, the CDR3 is TGTGCCTCACATGTAGGGTATGGCTACACCTTC. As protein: CASHVGYGYTF.

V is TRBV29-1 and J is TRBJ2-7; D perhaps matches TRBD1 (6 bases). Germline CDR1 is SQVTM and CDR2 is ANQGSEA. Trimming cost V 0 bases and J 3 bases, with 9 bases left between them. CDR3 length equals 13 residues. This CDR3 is CSVEETGDYEQYF. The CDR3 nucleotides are TGCAGCGTTGAAGAGACAGGAGACTACGAGCAGTACTTC.

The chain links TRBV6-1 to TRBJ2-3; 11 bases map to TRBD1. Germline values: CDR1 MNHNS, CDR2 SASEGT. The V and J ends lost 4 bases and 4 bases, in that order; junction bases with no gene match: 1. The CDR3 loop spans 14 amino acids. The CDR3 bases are TGTGCCAGCAGTGGGACAGGGGGCCCAGATACGCAGTATTTT. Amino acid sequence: CASSGTGGPDTQYF.

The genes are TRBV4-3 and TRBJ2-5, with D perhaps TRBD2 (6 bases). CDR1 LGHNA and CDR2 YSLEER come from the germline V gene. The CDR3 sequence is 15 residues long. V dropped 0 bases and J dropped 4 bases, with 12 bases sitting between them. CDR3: CASSQDGPGGETQYF. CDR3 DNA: TGCGCCAGCAGCCAAGATGGTCCCGGGGGAGAGACCCAGTACTTC.

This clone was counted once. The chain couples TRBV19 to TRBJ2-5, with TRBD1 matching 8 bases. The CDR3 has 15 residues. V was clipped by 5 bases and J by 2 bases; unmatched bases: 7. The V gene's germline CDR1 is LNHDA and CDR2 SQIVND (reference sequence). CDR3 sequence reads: CASSPRGPTQETQYF. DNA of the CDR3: TGTGCCAGTAGTCCCAGGGGGCCGACACAAGAGACCCAGTACTTC.

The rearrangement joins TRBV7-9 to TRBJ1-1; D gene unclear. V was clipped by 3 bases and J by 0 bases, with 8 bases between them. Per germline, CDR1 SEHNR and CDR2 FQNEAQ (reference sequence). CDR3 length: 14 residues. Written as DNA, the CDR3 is TGTGCCAGCAGCTTTAACCAGGTGAACACTGAAGCTTTCTTT. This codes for CASSFNQVNTEAFF.

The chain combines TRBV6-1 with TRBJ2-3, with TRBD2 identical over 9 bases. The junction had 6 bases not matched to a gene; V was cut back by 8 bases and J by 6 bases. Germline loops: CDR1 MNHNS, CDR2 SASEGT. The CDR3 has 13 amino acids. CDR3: CASEAGGGDTQYF. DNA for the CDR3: TGTGCCAGCGAAGCGGGGGGTGGCGATACGCAGTATTTT.

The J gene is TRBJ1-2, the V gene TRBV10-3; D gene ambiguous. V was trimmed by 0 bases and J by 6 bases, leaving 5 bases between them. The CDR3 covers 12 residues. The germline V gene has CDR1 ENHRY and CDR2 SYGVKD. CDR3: CAISESGDGYTF. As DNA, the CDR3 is TGTGCCATCAGTGAGTCAGGCGATGGCTACACCTTC.

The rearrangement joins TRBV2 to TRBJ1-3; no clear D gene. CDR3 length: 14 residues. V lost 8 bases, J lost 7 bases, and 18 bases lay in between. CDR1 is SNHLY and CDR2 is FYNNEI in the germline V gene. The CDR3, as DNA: TGTGCCAGCCTTCGCGACACCATGAGGAACACCATATATTTT. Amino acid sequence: CASLRDTMRNTIYF.